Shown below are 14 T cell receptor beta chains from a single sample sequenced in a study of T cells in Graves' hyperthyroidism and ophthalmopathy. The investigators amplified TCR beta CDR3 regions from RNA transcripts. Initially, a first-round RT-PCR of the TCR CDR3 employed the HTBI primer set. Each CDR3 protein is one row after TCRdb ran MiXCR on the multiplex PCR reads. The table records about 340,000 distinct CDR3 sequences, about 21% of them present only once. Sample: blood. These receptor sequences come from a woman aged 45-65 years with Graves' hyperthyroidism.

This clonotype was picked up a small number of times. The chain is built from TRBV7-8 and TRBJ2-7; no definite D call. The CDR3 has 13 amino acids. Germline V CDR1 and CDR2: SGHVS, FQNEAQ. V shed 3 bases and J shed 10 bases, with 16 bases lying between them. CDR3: CASSFSQGPEQYF. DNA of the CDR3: TGTGCCAGCAGCTTTTCTCAAGGGCCGGAACAGTACTTC.

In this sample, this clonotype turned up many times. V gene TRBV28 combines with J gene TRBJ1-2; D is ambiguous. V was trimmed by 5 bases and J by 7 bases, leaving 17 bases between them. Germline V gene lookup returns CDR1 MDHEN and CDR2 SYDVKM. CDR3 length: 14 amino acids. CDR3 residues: CASSPTVGEFGYTF. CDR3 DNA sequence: TGTGCCAGCAGTCCTACGGTCGGGGAGTTTGGCTACACCTTC.

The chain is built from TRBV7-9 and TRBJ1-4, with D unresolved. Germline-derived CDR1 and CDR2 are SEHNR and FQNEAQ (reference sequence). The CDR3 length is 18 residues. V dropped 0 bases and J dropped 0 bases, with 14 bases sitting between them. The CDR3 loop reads CASSLAPFGVATNEKLFF. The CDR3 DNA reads TGTGCCAGCAGCTTAGCCCCTTTCGGAGTTGCAACTAATGAAAAACTGTTTTTT.

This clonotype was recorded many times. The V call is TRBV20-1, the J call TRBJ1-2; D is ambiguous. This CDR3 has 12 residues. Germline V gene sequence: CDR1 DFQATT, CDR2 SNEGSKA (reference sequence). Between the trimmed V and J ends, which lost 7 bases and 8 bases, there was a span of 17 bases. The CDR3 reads CSVWKGSRGYTF. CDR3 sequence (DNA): TGCAGTGTATGGAAGGGATCGCGCGGCTACACCTTC.

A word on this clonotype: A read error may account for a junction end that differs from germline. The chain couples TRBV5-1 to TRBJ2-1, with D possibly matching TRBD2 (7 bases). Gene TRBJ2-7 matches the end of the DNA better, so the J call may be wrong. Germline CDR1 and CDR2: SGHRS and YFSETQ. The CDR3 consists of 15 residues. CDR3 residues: CASSLGGASYNEQYF. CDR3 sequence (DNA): TGTGCCAGCAGCTTGGGGGGGGCGTCCTACAATGAGCAGTACTTC.

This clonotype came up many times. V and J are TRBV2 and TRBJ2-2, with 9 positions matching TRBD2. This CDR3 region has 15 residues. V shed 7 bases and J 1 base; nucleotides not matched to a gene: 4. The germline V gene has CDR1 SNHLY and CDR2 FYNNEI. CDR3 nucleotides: TGTGCCAGCACTCAGACTAGCGGGAACACCGGGGAGCTGTTTTTT. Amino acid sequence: CASTQTSGNTGELFF.

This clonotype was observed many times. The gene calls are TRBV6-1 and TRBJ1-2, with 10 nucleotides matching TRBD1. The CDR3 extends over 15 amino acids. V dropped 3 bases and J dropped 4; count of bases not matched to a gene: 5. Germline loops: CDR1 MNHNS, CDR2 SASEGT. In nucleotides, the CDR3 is TGTGCCAGCAGTGAGACAGGGGGCGCGGGCTATGGCTACACCTTC. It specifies CASSETGGAGYGYTF.

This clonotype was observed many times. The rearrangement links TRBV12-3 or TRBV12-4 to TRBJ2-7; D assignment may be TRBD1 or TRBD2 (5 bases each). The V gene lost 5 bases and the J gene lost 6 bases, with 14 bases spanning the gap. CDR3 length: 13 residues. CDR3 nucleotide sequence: TGTGCCAGCAGTCGCCCGGGACGAAGCGAGCAGTACTTC. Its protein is CASSRPGRSEQYF.

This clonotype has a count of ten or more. DNA for the CDR3: TGTGCCAGCAGACCGACTAGCGGGGTGAGCAATGAGCAGTTCTTC. Amino acids: CASRPTSGVSNEQFF. The chain uses TRBV14 and TRBJ2-1; 11 bases are shared with TRBD2. This CDR3 has 15 amino acids. The germline V gene has CDR1 SGHDN and CDR2 FVKESK. Trimming removed 6 bases from V and 6 bases from J; junction bases left unmatched: 7. The full variable domain, with the rest looked up from reference TRBV14 and TRBJ2-1, is EAGVTQFPSHSVIEKGQTVTLRCDPISGHDNLYWYRRVMGKEIKFLLHFVKESKQDESGMPNNRFLAERTGGTYSTLKVQPAELEDSGVYFCASRPTSGVSNEQFFGPGTRLTVL.

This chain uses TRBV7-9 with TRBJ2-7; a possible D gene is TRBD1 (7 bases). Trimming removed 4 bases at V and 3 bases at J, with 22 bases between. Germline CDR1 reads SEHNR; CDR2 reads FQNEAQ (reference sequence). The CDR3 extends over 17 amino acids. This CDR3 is CASSWTGGTDGFYEQYF. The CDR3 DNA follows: TGTGCCAGCAGCTGGACCGGAGGGACAGATGGATTCTACGAGCAGTACTTC.

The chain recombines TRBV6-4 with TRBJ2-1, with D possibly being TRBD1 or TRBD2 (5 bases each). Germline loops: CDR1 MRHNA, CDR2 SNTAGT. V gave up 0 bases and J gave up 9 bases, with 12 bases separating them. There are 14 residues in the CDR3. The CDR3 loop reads CASSDSSKGSEQFF. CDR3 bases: TGTGCCAGCAGTGACTCGAGTAAGGGGAGTGAGCAGTTCTTC.

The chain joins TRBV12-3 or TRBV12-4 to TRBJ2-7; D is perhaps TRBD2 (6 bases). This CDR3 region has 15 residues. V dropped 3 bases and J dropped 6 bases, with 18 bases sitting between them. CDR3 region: CASSFQAGISFEQYF. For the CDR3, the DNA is TGTGCCAGCAGTTTTCAGGCGGGAATATCTTTCGAGCAGTACTTC.

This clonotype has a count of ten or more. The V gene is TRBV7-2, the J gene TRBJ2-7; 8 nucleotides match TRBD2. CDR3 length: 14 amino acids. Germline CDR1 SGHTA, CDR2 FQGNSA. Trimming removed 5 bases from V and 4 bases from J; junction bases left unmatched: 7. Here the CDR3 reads CASSRTRGGYEQYF. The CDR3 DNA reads TGTGCCAGCAGCAGAACTCGGGGGGGGTACGAGCAGTACTTC.

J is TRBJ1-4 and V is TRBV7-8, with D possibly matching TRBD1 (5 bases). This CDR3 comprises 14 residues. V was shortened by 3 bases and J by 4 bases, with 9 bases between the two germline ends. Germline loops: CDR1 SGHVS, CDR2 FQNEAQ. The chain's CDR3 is CASSFNRFNEKLFF. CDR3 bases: TGTGCCAGCAGCTTCAACAGGTTTAATGAAAAACTGTTTTTT.